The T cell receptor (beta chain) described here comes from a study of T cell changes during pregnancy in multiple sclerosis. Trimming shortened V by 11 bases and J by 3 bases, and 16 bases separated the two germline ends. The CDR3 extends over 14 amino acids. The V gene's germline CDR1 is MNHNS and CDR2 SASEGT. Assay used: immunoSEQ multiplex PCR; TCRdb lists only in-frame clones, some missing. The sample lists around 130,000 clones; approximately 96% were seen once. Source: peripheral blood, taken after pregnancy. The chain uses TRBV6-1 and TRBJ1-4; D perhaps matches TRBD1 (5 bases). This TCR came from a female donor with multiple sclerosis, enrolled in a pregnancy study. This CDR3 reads CACEDPGANEKLFF. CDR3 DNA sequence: TGTGCCTGTGAGGATCCGGGGGCTAATGAAAAACTGTTTTTT.